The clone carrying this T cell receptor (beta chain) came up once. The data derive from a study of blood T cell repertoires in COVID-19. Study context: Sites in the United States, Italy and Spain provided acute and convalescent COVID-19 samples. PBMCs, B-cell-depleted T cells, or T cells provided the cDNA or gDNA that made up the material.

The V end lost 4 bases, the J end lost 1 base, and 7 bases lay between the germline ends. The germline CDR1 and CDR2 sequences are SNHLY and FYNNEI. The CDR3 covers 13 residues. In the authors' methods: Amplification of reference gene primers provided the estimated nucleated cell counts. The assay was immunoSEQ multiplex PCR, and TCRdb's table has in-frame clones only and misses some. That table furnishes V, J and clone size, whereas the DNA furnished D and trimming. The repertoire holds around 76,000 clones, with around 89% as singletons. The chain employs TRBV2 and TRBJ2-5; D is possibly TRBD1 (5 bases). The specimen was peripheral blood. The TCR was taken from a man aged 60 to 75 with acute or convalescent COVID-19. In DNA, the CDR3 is TGTGCCAGCAGTGGAGACAGCCAAGAGACCCAGTACTTC. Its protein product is CASSGDSQETQYF.